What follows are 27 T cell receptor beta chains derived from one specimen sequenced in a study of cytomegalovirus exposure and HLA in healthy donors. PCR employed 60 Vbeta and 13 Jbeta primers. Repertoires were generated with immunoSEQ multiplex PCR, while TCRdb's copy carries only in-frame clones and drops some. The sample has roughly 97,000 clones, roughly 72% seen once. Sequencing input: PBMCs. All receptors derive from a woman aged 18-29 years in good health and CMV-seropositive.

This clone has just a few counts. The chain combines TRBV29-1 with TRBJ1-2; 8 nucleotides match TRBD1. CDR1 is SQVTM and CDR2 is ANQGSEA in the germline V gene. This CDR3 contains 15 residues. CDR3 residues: CSESLDRADQGGYTF. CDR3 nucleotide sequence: TGCAGTGAATCCCTGGACAGGGCTGATCAGGGGGGCTACACCTTC.

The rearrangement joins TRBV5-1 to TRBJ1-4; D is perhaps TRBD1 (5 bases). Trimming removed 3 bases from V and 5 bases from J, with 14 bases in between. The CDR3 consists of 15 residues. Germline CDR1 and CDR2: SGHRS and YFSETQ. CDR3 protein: CASSWSGLKNEKLFF. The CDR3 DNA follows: TGCGCCAGCAGCTGGTCGGGACTGAAGAATGAAAAACTGTTTTTT.

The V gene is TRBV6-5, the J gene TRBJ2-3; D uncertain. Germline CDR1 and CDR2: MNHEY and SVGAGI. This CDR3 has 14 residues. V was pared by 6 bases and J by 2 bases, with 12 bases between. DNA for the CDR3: TGTGCCAGCAGAGGCGGAAAAAACACAGATACGCAGTATTTT. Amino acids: CASRGGKNTDTQYF.

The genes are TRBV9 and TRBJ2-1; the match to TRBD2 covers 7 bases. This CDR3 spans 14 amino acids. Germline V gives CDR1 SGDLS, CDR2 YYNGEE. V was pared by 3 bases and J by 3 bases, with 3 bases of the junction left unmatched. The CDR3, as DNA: TGTGCCAGCAGCGGAGGGACTAACTACAATGAGCAGTTCTTC. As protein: CASSGGTNYNEQFF. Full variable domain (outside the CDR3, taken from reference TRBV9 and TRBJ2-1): DSGVTQTPKHLITATGQRVTLRCSPRSGDLSVYWYQQSLDQGLQFLIQYYNGEERAKGNILERFSAQQFPDLHSELNLSSLELGDSALYFCASSGGTNYNEQFFGPGTRLTVL.

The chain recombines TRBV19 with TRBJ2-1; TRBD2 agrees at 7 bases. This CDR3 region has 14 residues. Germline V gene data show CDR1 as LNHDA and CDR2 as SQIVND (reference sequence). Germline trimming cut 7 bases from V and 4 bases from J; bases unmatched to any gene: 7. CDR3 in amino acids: CASKASGEYNEQFF. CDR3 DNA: TGTGCCAGTAAGGCTAGCGGAGAGTACAATGAGCAGTTCTTC.

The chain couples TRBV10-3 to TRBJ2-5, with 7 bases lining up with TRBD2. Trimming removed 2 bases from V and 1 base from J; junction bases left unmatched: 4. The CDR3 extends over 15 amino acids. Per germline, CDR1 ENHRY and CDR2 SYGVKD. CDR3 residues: CAISEKTSVQETQYF. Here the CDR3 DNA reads TGTGCCATCAGTGAGAAAACTAGCGTCCAAGAGACCCAGTACTTC.

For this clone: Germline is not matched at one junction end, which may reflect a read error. The CDR3: CASRPGGGEQHF. The CDR3 DNA sequence: TGTGCCAGCCGCCCGGGAGGAGGCGAGCAGCACTTC. This chain uses TRBV19 with TRBJ2-7; 7 bases are a match to TRBD2. In germline, CDR1 is LNHDA, CDR2 SQIVND (reference sequence). The CDR3 has 12 amino acids.

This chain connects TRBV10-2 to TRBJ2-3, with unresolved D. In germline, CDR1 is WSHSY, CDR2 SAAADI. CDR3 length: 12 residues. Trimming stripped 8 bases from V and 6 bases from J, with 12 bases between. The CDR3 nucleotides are TGCGCCAGCCGGCCCCCCGGGGATACGCAGTATTTT. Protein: CASRPPGDTQYF.

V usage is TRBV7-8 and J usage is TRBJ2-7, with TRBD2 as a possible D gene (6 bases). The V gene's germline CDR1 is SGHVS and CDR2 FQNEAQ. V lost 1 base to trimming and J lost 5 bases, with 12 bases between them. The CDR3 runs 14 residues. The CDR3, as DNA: TGTGCCAGCAGCTTAGGTCGGGAGTGGCACGAGCAGTACTTC. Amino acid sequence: CASSLGREWHEQYF.

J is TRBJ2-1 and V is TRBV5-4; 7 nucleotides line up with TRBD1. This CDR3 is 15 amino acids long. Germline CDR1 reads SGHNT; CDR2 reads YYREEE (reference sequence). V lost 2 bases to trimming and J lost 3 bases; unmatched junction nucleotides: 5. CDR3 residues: CASSFRQGSYNEQFF. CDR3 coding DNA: TGTGCCAGCAGCTTTAGACAGGGCAGCTACAATGAGCAGTTCTTC.

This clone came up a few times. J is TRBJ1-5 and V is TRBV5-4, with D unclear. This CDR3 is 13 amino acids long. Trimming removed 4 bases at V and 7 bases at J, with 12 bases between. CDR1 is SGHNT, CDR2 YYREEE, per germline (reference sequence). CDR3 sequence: CASSTGNGQPQHF. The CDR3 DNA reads TGTGCCAGCAGCACGGGGAACGGACAGCCCCAGCATTTT.

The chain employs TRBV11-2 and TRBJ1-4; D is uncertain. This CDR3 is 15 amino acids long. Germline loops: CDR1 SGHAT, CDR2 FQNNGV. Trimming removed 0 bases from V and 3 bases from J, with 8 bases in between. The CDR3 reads CASSLEGTANEKLFF. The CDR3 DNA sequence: TGTGCCAGCAGCTTAGAGGGCACCGCTAATGAAAAACTGTTTTTT.

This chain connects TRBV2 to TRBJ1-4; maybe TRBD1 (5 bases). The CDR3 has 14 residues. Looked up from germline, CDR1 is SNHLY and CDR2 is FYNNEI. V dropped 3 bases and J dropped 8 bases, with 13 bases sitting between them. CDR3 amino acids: CASSDPGLREKLFF. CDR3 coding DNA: TGTGCCAGCAGTGATCCGGGACTACGGGAAAAACTGTTTTTT.

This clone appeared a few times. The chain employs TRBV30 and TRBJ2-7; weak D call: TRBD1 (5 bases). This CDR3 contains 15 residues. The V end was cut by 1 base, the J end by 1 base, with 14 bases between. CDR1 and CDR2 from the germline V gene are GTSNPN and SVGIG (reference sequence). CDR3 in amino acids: CAWSAGRVGSYEQYF. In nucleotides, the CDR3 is TGTGCCTGGAGTGCCGGCAGGGTGGGGTCCTACGAGCAGTACTTC.

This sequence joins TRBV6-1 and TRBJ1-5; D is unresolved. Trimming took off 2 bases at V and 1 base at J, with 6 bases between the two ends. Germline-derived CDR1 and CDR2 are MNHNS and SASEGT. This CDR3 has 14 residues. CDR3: CASSELASNQPQHF. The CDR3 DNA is TGTGCCAGCAGTGAATTGGCCAGCAATCAGCCCCAGCATTTT.

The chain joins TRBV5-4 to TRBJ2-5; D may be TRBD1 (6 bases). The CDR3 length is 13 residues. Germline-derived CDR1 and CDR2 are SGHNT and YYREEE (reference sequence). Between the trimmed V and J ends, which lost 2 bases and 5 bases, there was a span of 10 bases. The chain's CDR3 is CASSFPGEETQYF. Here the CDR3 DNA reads TGTGCCAGCAGCTTCCCAGGGGAGGAGACCCAGTACTTC.

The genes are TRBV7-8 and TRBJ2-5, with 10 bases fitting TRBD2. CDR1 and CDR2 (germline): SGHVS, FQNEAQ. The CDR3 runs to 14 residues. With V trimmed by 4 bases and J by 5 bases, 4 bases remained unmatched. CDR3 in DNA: TGTGCCAGCAGCTGGGTTAGCGGGAGGGAGACCCAGTACTTC. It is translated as CASSWVSGRETQYF.

The CDR3 protein is CASSQDSLAEQYF. The CDR3 region has the DNA TGCGCCAGCAGCCAAGATTCGCTGGCCGAGCAGTACTTC. V is TRBV4-1 and J is TRBJ2-7; D is unresolved. The CDR3 runs 13 residues. The V and J ends lost 0 bases and 6 bases respectively, with 9 bases between them. Germline values: CDR1 MGHRA, CDR2 YSYEKL.

CDR3 sequence (DNA): TGTGCCAGCAGTCCACAGTTTATGAACACTGAAGCTTTCTTT. This translates into CASSPQFMNTEAFF. The chain couples TRBV25-1 to TRBJ1-1; no definite D call. Germline V gene data show CDR1 as MGHDK and CDR2 as SYGVNS. Trimming took 5 bases from V and 0 from J, leaving 10 bases between them. The CDR3 consists of 14 residues.

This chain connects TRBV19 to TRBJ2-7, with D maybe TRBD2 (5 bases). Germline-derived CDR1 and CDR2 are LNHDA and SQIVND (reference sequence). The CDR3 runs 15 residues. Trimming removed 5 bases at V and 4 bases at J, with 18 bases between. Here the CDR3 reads CASSFRSGKGYEQYF. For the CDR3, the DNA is TGTGCCAGTAGTTTCCGTTCGGGGAAAGGTTACGAGCAGTACTTC.

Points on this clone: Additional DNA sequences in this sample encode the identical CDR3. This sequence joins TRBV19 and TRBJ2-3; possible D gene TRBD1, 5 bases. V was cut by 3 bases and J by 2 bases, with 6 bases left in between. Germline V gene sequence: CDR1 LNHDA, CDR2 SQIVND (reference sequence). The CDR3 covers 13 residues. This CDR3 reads CASSMGLTDTQYF. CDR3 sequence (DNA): TGTGCCAGTAGTATGGGGCTCACAGATACGCAGTATTTT.

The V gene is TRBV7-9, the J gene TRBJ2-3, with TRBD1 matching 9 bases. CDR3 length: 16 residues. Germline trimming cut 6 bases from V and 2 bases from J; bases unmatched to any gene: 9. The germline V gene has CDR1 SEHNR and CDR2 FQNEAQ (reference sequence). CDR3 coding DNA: TGTGCCAGCAGTCGGGGACAGGGTACTGTCACAGATACGCAGTATTTT. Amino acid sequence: CASSRGQGTVTDTQYF.

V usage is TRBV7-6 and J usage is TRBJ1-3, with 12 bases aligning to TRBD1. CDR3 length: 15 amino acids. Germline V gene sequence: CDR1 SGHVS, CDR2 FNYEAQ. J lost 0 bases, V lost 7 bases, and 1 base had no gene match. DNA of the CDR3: TGTGCCAGCACGGGACAGGGGGCCTCTGGAAACACCATATATTTT. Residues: CASTGQGASGNTIYF.

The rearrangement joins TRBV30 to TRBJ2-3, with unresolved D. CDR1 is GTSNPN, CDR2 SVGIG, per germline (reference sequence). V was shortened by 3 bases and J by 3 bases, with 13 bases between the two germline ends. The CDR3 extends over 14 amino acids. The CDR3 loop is CAWSLAAGTDTQYF. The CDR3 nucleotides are TGTGCCTGGAGCCTGGCGGCTGGTACAGATACGCAGTATTTT.

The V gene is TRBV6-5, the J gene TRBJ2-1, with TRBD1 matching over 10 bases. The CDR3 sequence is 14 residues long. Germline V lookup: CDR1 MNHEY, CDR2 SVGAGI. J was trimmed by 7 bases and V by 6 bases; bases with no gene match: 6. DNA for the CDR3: TGTGCCAGCAGACTGACAGGGGGCAAAAATGAGCAGTTCTTC. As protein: CASRLTGGKNEQFF.

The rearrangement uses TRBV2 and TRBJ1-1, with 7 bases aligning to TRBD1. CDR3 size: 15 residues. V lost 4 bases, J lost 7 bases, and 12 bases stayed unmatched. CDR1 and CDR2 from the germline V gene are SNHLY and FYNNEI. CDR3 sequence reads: CASSGGQQVVNEAFF. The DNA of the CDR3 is TGTGCCAGCAGTGGGGGACAGCAGGTTGTGAATGAAGCTTTCTTT. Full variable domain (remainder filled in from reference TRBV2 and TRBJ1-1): EPEVTQTPSHQVTQMGQEVILRCVPISNHLYFYWYRQILGQKVEFLVSFYNNEISEKSEIFDDQFSVERPDGSNFTLKIRSTKLEDSAMYFCASSGGQQVVNEAFFGQGTRLTVV.

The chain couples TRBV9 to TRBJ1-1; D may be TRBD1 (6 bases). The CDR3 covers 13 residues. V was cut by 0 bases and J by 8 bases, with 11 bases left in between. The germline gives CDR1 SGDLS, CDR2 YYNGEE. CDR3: CASSVGTGTEAFF. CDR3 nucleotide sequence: TGTGCCAGCAGCGTAGGAACCGGGACAGAAGCTTTCTTT. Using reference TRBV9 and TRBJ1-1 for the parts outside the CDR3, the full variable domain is DSGVTQTPKHLITATGQRVTLRCSPRSGDLSVYWYQQSLDQGLQFLIQYYNGEERAKGNILERFSAQQFPDLHSELNLSSLELGDSALYFCASSVGTGTEAFFGQGTRLTVV.